A selection of T cell receptor beta chains follows, all from one sample in a study of cytomegalovirus exposure and HLA in healthy donors. The table came from immunoSEQ multiplex PCR; TCRdb's copy has only in-frame clones and leaves some out. The sample comprises approximately 270,000 clones, almost 90% of which are singletons, and under 0.4% rests with the top ten. The specimen sequenced was PBMCs. The receptors derive from a young woman in good health and CMV-seronegative. CDR3s include the opening cysteine and the closing phenylalanine or tryptophan. A D gene is named only where the DNA matches it firmly. Only part of the rows carry a size: once, few, many, or a class if the clone is expanded.

d_call clone_size j_call v_call cdr3_nt cdr3_aa
TRBD1 . TRBJ2-7 TRBV13 TGTGCCAGCAGCGGGCGACAGGGGACCTTCTACTACGAGCAGTACTTC CASSGRQGTFYYEQYF
TRBD1 . TRBJ2-3 TRBV27 TGTGCCAGCAGTAACCGGGACAGTAGGGAAGATACGCAGTATTTT CASSNRDSREDTQYF
. . TRBJ2-2 TRBV21-1 TGTGCCAGCAGCCTAACCGGGAACACCGGGGAGCTGTTTTTT CASSLTGNTGELFF
. . TRBJ1-2 TRBV30 TGTGCCAGCTGGGTAGGGGGGGCCATGGTCTATGGCTACACCTTC CASWVGGAMVYGYTF
. . TRBJ2-7 TRBV5-6 TGTGCCAGCAGCTTGGCCAGGGGACCCTACGAGCAGTACTTC CASSLARGPYEQYF
. once TRBJ2-5 TRBV6-1 TGTGCCAGTCATAGGGGGGGCTCGGGGTCAGAGACCCAGTACTTC CASHRGGSGSETQYF
TRBD1 . TRBJ1-6 TRBV6-4 TGTGCCAGCAGTTTGAGACAGGGAGATTCACCCCTCCACTTT CASSLRQGDSPLHF
. . TRBJ1-2 TRBV19 TGTGCCAGAGAGGGCGGGGGGATTGGGTATGGCTACACCTTC CAREGGGIGYGYTF
. . TRBJ1-2 TRBV28 TGTGCCAGCAGTTTAGGCTGGGGGGGTAACTATGGCTACACCTTC CASSLGWGGNYGYTF
. . TRBJ1-5 TRBV2 TGTGCCAGCAGACCTCGATCCACCTCAGATCAGCCCCAGCATTTT CASRPRSTSDQPQHF
TRBD1 . TRBJ1-6 TRBV18 TGTGCCAGCTCACCGATGGGACAGGCCAATTCACCCCTCCACTTT CASSPMGQANSPLHF
TRBD1 few TRBJ1-6 TRBV6-6 TGTGCCAGCAGTTACTCCAGACAGGGTGTCCCCCTCCACTTT CASSYSRQGVPLHF
TRBD1 . TRBJ2-7 TRBV7-6 TGTGCCAGCAGCTTAGGAAGGGGGCCGTCAAACGAGCAGTACTTC CASSLGRGPSNEQYF
. . TRBJ2-1 TRBV5-4 TGTGCCAGCAGCTTAGCGGGGACAAGAGAGCAGTTCTTC CASSLAGTREQFF
. . TRBJ2-5 TRBV28 TGTGCCAGCAGTGGAGACAGGACGTACCAAGAGACCCAGTACTTC CASSGDRTYQETQYF
TRBD2 . TRBJ2-1 TRBV19 TGTGCCAGTAGTATGGGGTCTAGCGGGGGCTATGAGCAGTTCTTC CASSMGSSGGYEQFF
. . TRBJ1-4 TRBV5-6 TGTGCCAGCAGCCAAGGGACAATTTCAACTAATGAAAAACTGTTTTTT CASSQGTISTNEKLFF
TRBD2 . TRBJ2-1 TRBV15 TGTGCCACCAGCAGGTCGCGGGGGGCCCTGGATGAGCAGTTCTTC CATSRSRGALDEQFF
. . TRBJ2-2 TRBV6-1 TGTGCCAGCGGTATATGGCAGGGCTACGCCGGGGAGCTGTTTTTT CASGIWQGYAGELFF
. once TRBJ2-3 TRBV7-9 TGTGCCAGCAGCCTGGACAGAGAATCAGATACGCAGTATTTT CASSLDRESDTQYF
. . TRBJ1-1 TRBV11-1 TGTGCCAGCAGCTTAGAGGACAAGAACACTGAAGCTTTCTTT CASSLEDKNTEAFF
. . TRBJ1-3 TRBV25-1 TGTGCCAGCAGTGACATCAGGGCGGGAAACACCATATATTTT CASSDIRAGNTIYF
TRBD2 . TRBJ2-3 TRBV6-6 TGTGCCAGCAGTTGGTCGGTAGCGGGAATCACAGATACGCAGTATTTT CASSWSVAGITDTQYF